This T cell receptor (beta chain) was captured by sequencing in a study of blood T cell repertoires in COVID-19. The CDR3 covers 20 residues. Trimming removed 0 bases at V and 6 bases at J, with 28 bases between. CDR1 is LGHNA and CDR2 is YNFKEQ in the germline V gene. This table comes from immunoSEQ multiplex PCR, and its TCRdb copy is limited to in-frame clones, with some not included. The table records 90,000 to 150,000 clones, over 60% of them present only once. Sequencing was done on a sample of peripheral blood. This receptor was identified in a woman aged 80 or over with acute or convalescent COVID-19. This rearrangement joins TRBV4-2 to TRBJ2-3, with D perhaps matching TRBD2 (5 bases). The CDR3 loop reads CASSQDSRAMPTGVVDTQYF. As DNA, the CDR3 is TGTGCCAGCAGCCAAGACTCCCGGGCGATGCCCACCGGGGTTGTCGATACGCAGTATTTT.